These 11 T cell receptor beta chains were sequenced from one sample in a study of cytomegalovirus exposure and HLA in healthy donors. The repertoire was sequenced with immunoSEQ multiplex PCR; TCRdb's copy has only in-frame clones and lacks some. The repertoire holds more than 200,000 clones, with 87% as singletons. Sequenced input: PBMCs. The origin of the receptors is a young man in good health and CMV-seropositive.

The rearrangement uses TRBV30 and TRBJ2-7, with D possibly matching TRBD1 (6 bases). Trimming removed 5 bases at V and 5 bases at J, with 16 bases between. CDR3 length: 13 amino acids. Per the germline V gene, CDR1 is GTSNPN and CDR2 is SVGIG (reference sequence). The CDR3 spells CAWVRIGGHEQYF. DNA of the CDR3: TGTGCCTGGGTGCGTATTGGGGGCCACGAGCAGTACTTC.

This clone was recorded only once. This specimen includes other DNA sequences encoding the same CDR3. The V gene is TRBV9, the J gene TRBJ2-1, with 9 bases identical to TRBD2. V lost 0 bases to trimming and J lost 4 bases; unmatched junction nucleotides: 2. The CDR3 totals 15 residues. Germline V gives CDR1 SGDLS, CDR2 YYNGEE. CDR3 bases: TGTGCCAGCAGCGTAGGTGCGGGAGGGTACAATGAGCAGTTCTTC. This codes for CASSVGAGGYNEQFF.

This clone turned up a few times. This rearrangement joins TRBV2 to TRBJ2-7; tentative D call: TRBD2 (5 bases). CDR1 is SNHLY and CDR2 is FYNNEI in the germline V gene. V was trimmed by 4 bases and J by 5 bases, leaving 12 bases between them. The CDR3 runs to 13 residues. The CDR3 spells CASSAAEGHEQYF. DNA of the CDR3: TGTGCCAGCAGTGCGGCAGAGGGCCACGAGCAGTACTTC.

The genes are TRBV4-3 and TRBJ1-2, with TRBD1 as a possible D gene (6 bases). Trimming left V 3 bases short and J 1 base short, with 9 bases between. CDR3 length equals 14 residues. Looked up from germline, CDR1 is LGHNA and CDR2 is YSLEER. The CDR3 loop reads CASSQMDSNYGYTF. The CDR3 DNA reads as TGCGCCAGCAGCCAGATGGACAGTAACTATGGCTACACCTTC.

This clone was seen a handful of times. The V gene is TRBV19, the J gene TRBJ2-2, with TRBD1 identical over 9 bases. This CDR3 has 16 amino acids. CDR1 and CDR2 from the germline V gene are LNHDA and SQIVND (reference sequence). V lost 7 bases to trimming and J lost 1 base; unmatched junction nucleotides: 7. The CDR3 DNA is TGTGCCAGTACGATTTTGGGACAGGGGAACACCGGGGAGCTGTTTTTT. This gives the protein CASTILGQGNTGELFF. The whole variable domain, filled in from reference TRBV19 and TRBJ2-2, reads DGGITQSPKYLFRKEGQNVTLSCEQNLNHDAMYWYRQDPGQGLRLIYYSQIVNDFQKGDIAEGYSVSREKKESFPLTVTSAQKNPTAFYLCASTILGQGNTGELFFGEGSRLTVL.

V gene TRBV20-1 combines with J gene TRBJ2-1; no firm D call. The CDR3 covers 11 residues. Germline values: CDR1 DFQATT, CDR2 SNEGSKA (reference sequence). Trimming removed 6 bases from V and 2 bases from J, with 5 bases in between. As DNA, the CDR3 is TGCAGTGCCCTAGCCTACAATGAGCAGTTCTTC. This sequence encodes CSALAYNEQFF.

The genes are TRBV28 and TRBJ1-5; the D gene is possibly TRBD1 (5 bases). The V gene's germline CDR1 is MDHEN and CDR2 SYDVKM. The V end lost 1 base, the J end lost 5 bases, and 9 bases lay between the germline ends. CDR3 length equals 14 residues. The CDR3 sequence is CASSLSARDQPQHF. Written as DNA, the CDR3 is TGTGCCAGCAGTTTATCGGCCAGGGATCAGCCCCAGCATTTT. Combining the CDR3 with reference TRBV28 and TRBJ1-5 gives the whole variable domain DVKVTQSSRYLVKRTGEKVFLECVQDMDHENMFWYRQDPGLGLRLIYFSYDVKMKEKGDIPEGYSVSREKKERFSLILESASTNQTSMYLCASSLSARDQPQHFGDGTRLSIL.

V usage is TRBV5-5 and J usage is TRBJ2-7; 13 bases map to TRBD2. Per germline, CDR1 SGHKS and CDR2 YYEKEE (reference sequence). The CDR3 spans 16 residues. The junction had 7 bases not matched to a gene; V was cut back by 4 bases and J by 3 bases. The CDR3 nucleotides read TGTGCCAGCAGCACGAGGACTAGCGGGAGTTTCTACGAGCAGTACTTC. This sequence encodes CASSTRTSGSFYEQYF.

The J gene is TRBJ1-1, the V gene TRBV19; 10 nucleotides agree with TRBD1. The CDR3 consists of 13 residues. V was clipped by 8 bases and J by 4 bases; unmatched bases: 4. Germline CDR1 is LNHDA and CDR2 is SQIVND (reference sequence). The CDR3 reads CASGQGGRTEAFF. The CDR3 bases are TGTGCCAGTGGACAGGGGGGTCGCACTGAAGCTTTCTTT.

CDR3: CAWSVLGADTGELFF. The CDR3 bases are TGTGCCTGGAGTGTTTTGGGGGCCGACACCGGGGAGCTGTTTTTT. V is TRBV30 and J is TRBJ2-2; D might be TRBD1 (6 bases). This CDR3 spans 15 amino acids. The V gene's germline CDR1 is GTSNPN and CDR2 SVGIG (reference sequence). Trimming took off 0 bases at V and 3 bases at J, with 11 bases between the two ends.

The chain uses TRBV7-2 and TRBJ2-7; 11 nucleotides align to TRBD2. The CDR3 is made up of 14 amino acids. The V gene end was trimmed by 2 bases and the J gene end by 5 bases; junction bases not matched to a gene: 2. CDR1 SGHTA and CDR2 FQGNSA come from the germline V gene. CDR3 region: CASSLTLAGDEQYF. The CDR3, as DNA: TGTGCCAGCAGCTTAACACTAGCGGGAGACGAGCAGTACTTC. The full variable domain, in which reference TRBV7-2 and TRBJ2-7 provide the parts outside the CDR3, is GAGVSQSPSNKVTEKGKDVELRCDPISGHTALYWYRQSLGQGLEFLIYFQGNSAPDKSGLPSDRFSAERTGGSVSTLTIQRTQQEDSAVYLCASSLTLAGDEQYFGPGTRLTVT.